The sequence of this T cell receptor (beta chain) was determined in a study of shared clonotypes between healthy human individuals. Study details: The donor pool was made up of a couple of women and three men aged 18 to 49. Every donor yielded three CD4 naive, three CD4 memory, two CD8 naive and one CD8 memory plate. Broader study findings: Large sequencing depth failed to make sorted-subset sequencing complete, rarefaction showed.

Deep was the level at which the assay was run. Measured with immunoSEQ multiplex PCR; TCRdb has only the in-frame clones, and not every one. The table shows some 1,900,000 clones, with about 95% occurring only once. As regards this clone: Its matching antigen is unknown.

Only CD45RO-negative cells positively selected for CCR7 counted as naive CD8 cells, so terminally differentiated effector memory CD45RA+ cells were excluded. V lost 0 bases to trimming and J lost 3 bases; unmatched junction nucleotides: 3. Germline lookup yields CDR1 GTSNPN and CDR2 SVGIG (reference sequence). The CDR3 sequence is 15 residues long. The receptor comes from a man younger than 35 in good health. The V and J genes are TRBV30 and TRBJ2-2; 8 positions agree with TRBD2. The sample comprised naive CD8+ T cells sorted from blood. The CDR3: CAWSVIGGDTGELFF. CDR3 DNA: TGTGCCTGGAGTGTAATCGGGGGGGACACCGGGGAGCTGTTTTTT.